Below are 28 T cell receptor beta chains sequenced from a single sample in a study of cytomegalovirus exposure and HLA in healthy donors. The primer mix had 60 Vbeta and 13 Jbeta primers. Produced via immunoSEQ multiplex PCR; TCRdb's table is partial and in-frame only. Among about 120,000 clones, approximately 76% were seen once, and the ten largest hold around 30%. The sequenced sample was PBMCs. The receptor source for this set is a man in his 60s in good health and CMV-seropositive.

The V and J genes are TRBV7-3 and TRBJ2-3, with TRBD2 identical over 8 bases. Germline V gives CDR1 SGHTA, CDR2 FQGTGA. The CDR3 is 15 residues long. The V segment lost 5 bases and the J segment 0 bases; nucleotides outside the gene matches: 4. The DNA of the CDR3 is TGTGCCAGCAGCCACGAGCGGGGGAGCACAGATACGCAGTATTTT. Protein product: CASSHERGSTDTQYF.

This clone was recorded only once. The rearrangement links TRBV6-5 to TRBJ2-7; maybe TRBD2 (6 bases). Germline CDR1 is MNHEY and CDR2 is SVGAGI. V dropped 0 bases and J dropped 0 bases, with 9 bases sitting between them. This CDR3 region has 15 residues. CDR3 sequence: CASSYSGGDSYEQYF. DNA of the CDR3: TGTGCCAGCAGTTACTCGGGCGGGGACTCCTACGAGCAGTACTTC.

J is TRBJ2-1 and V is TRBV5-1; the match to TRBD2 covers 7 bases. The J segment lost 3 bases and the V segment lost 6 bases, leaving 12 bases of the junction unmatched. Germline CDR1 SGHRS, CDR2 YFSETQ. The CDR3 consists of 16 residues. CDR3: CASTPGGGRGYNEQFF. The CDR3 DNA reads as TGCGCCAGCACCCCGGGGGGTGGGAGAGGCTACAATGAGCAGTTCTTC.

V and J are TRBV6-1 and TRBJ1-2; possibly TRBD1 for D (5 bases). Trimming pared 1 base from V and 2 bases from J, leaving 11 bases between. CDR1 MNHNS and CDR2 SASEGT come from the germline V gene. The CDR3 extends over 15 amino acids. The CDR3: CASSEVVRVNYGYTF. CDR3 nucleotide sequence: TGTGCCAGCAGTGAAGTGGTCAGGGTGAACTATGGCTACACCTTC.

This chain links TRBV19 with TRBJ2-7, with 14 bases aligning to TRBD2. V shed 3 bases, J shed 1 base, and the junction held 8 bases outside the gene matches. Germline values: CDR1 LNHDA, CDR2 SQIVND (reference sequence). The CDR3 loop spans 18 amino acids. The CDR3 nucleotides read TGTGCCAGTAGTATGGTGCCGGGACTAGCGGGGGTATCCTACGAGCAGTACTTC. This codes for CASSMVPGLAGVSYEQYF.

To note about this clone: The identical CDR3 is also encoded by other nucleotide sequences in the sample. DNA for the CDR3: TGTGCCAGCAGTTACTCGGTCACAGGTGGCTACGAGCAGTACTTC. Translated: CASSYSVTGGYEQYF. This rearrangement joins TRBV6-5 to TRBJ2-7; possibly TRBD1 for D (5 bases). With 0 bases removed from V and 3 bases from J, the gap between germline ends came to 12 bases. The CDR3 is made up of 15 amino acids. Germline values: CDR1 MNHEY, CDR2 SVGAGI.

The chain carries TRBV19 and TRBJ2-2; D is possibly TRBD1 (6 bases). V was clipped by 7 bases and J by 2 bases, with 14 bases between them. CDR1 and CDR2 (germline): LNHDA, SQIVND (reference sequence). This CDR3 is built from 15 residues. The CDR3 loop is CASTKLGANTGELFF. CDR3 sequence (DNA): TGTGCCAGTACCAAGCTGGGGGCAAACACCGGGGAGCTGTTTTTT. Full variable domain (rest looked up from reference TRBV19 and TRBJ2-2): DGGITQSPKYLFRKEGQNVTLSCEQNLNHDAMYWYRQDPGQGLRLIYYSQIVNDFQKGDIAEGYSVSREKKESFPLTVTSAQKNPTAFYLCASTKLGANTGELFFGEGSRLTVL.

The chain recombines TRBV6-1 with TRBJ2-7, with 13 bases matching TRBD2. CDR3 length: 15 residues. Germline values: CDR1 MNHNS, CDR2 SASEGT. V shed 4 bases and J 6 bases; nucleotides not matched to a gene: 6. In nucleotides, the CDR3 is TGTGCCAGCAGTGGCCGGACTAGCGGGAGTGTCGAGCAGTACTTC. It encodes CASSGRTSGSVEQYF.

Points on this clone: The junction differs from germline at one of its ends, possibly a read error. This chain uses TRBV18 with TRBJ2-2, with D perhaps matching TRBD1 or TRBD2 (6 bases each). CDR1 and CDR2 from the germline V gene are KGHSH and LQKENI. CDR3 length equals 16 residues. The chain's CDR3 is CASSPQGAGNTGELFF. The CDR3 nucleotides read TGTGCCAGCTCCCCACAGGGCGCGGGAAACACCGGGGAGCTGTTTTTT.

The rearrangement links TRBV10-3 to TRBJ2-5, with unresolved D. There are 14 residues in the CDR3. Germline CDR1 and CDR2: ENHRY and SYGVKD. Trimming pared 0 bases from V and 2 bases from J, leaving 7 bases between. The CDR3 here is CAISESGMQETQYF. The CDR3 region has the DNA TGTGCCATCAGTGAGTCCGGTATGCAAGAGACCCAGTACTTC.

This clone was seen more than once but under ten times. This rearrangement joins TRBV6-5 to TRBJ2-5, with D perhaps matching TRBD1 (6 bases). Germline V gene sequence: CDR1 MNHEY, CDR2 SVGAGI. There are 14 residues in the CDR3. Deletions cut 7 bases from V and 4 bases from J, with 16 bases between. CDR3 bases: TGTGCCAGCACTTCAAATGACAGGCGAGAGACCCAGTACTTC. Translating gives CASTSNDRRETQYF.

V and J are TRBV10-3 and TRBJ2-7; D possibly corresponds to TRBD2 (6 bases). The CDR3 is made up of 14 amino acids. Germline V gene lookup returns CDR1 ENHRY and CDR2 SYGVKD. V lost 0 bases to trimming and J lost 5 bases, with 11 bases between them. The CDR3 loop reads CAISESTGVNEQYF. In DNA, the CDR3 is TGTGCCATCAGTGAGTCGACGGGGGTCAACGAGCAGTACTTC.

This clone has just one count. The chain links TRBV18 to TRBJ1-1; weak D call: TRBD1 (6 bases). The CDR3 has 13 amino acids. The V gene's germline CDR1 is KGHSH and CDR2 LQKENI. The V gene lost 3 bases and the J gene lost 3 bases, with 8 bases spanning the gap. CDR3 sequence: CASSPQGYTEAFF. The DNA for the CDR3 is TGTGCCAGCTCACCGCAGGGGTACACTGAAGCTTTCTTT. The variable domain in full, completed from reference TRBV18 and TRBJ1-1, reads NAGVMQNPRHLVRRRGQEARLRCSPMKGHSHVYWYRQLPEEGLKFMVYLQKENIIDESGMPKERFSAEFPKEGPSILRIQQVVRGDSAAYFCASSPQGYTEAFFGQGTRLTVV.

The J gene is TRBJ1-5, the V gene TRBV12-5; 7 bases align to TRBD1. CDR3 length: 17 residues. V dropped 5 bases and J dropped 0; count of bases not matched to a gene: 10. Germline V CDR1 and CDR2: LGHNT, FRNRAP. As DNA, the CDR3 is TGTGCTAGTGGTAACGGGACAGCCCAGTATAGCAATCAGCCCCAGCATTTT. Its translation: CASGNGTAQYSNQPQHF.

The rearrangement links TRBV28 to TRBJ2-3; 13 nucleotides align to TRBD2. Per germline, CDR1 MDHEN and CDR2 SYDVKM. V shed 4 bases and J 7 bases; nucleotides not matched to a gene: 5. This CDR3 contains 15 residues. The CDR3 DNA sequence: TGTGCCAGCAGTTCAGGACTAGCGGGGGACAATACGCAGTATTTT. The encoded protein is CASSSGLAGDNTQYF.

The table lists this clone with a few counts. The CDR3 spells CASSQTGTNTEAFF. The CDR3 coding sequence is TGCGCCAGCAGCCAAACCGGGACAAACACTGAAGCTTTCTTT. The chain couples TRBV4-1 to TRBJ1-1; possible D gene TRBD1, 6 bases. The V end was cut by 2 bases, the J end by 2 bases, with 9 bases between. The CDR3 contains 14 residues. CDR1 is MGHRA and CDR2 is YSYEKL in the germline V gene.

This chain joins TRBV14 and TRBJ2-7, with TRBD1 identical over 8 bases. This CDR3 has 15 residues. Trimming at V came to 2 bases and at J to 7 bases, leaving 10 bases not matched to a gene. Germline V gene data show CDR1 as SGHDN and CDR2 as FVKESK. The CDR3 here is CASSQSRGQGREQYF. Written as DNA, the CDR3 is TGTGCCAGCAGCCAATCCCGTGGACAGGGAAGAGAGCAGTACTTC.

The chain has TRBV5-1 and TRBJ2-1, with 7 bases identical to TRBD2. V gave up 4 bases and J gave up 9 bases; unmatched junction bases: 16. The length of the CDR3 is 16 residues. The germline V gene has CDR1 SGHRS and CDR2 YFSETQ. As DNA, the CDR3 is TGCGCCAGCAGCCCACGGTGGGGTCCTGGGGGGGGTGAGCAGTTCTTC. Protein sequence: CASSPRWGPGGGEQFF.

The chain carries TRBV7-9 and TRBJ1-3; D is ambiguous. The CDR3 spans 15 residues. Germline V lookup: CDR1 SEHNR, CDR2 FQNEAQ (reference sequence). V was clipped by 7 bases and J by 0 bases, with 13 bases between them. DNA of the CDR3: TGTGCCAGCACCCCCTTACTTAACTCTGGAAACACCATATATTTT. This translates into CASTPLLNSGNTIYF.

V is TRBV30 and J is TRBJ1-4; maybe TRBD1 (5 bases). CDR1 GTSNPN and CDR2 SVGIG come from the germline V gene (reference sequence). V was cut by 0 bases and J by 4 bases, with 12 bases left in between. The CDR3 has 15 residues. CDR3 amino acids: CAWSVHPGVNEKLFF. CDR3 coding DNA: TGTGCCTGGAGTGTACATCCGGGGGTTAATGAAAAACTGTTTTTT.

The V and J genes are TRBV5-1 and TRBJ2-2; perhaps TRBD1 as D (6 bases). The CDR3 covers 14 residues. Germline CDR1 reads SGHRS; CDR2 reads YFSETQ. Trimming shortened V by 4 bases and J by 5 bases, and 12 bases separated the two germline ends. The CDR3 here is CASSNQGWTGELFF. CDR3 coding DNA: TGCGCCAGCAGCAATCAGGGGTGGACCGGGGAGCTGTTTTTT.

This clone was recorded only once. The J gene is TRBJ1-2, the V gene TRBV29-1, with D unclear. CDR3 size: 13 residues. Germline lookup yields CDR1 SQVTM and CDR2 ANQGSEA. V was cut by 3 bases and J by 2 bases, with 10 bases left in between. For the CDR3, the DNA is TGCAGCGTTGATCTGGGAGGGAACTATGGCTACACCTTC. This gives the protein CSVDLGGNYGYTF.

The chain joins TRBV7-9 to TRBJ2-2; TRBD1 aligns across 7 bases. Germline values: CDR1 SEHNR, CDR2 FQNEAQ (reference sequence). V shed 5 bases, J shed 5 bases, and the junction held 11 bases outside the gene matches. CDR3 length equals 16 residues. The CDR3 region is CASSPRQGEGTGELFF. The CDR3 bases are TGTGCCAGCAGCCCCCGACAGGGCGAGGGAACCGGGGAGCTGTTTTTT.

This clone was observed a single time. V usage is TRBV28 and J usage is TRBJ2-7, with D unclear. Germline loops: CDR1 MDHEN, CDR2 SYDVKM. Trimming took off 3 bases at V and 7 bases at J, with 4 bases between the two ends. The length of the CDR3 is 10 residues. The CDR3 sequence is CASSFQEQYF. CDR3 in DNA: TGTGCCAGCAGTTTCCAGGAGCAGTACTTC.

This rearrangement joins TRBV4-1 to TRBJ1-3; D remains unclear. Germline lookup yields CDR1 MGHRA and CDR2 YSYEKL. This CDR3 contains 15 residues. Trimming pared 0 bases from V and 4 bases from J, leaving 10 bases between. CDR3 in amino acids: CASSQDRNGGNTIYF. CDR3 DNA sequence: TGCGCCAGCAGCCAAGATAGGAACGGGGGAAACACCATATATTTT.

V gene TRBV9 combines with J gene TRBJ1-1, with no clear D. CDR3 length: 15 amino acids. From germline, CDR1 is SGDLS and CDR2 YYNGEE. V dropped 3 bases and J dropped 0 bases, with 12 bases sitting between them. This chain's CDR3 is CASSAEGGMNTEAFF. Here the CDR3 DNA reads TGTGCCAGCAGCGCCGAGGGAGGAATGAACACTGAAGCTTTCTTT.

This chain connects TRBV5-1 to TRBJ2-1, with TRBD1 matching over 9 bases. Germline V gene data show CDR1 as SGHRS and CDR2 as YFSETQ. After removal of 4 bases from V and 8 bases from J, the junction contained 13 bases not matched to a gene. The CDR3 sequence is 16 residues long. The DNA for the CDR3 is TGCGCCAGCAGCGAGGTCGGGACAGGGTGGATCGATGAGCAGTTCTTC. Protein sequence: CASSEVGTGWIDEQFF.

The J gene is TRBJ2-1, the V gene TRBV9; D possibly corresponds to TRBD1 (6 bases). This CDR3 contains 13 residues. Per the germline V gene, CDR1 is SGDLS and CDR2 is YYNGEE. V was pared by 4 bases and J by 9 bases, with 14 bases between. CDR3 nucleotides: TGTGCCAGCAGCCCGACGTTCAGGGGTGAGCAGTTCTTC. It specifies CASSPTFRGEQFF.